The 17 T cell receptor beta chains in this list originate from one sample, sequenced in a study of human T cells and chemical hapten exposure. Sample time point: pre-sensitization, week 0. Treatment reported: therapeutic diphenylcyclopropenone sensitization with weekly scalp DPC. TCRdb used MiXCR to reprocess the RACE reads, holding one entry per CDR3 protein. The sample has about 98,000 distinct CDR3 sequences, 10% to 12% seen once. The specimen was whole blood, collected in connection with sensitization to the hapten diphenylcyclopropenone (DPC). Every receptor here comes from a woman aged 60-70 years with alopecia areata. Some clones in this sample may be carry-over from other donors' samples.

The table lists this clonotype with many counts. This chain joins TRBV5-1 and TRBJ1-4; the D is unclear. The ends were cut back, 1 base at V and 5 bases at J, with 9 bases in the middle. Germline V lookup: CDR1 SGHRS, CDR2 YFSETQ. This CDR3 comprises 14 residues. The CDR3: CASSLNGLNEKLFF. The CDR3 region has the DNA TGCGCCAGCAGCTTGAACGGATTAAATGAAAAACTGTTTTTT. The whole variable domain, filled in from reference TRBV5-1 and TRBJ1-4, reads KAGVTQTPRYLIKTRGQQVTLSCSPISGHRSVSWYQQTPGQGLQFLFEYFSETQRNKGNFPGRFSGRQFSNSRSEMNVSTLELGDSALYLCASSLNGLNEKLFFGSGTQLSVL.

V and J are TRBV27 and TRBJ2-7, with TRBD1 identical over 9 bases. Germline V gene data show CDR1 as MNHEY and CDR2 as SMNVEV (reference sequence). V shed 3 bases and J 5 bases; nucleotides not matched to a gene: 5. The CDR3 totals 14 residues. DNA of the CDR3: TGTGCCAGCAGTTTGTCGGACAGGGGCCACGAGCAGTACTTC. It yields the protein CASSLSDRGHEQYF.

This clonotype appeared many times. J is TRBJ1-4 and V is TRBV9; possibly TRBD1 for D (5 bases). Trimming took off 4 bases at V and 8 bases at J, with 15 bases between the two ends. The V gene's germline CDR1 is SGDLS and CDR2 YYNGEE. CDR3 length: 14 amino acids. In nucleotides, the CDR3 is TGTGCCAGCAGCCCAGACGACAGCGACGAAAAACTGTTTTTT. This gives the protein CASSPDDSDEKLFF. Full variable domain (missing parts from reference TRBV9 and TRBJ1-4): DSGVTQTPKHLITATGQRVTLRCSPRSGDLSVYWYQQSLDQGLQFLIQYYNGEERAKGNILERFSAQQFPDLHSELNLSSLELGDSALYFCASSPDDSDEKLFFGSGTQLSVL.

This clonotype was observed a handful of times. The V call is TRBV7-9, the J call TRBJ2-7; 10 positions match TRBD1. This CDR3 has 15 amino acids. V was pared by 3 bases and J by 2 bases, with 4 bases of the junction left unmatched. Germline lookup yields CDR1 SEHNR and CDR2 FQNEAQ (reference sequence). CDR3 nucleotide sequence: TGTGCCAGCAGCTTCTTGGGACAGGGGACCTACGAGCAGTACTTC. Translated: CASSFLGQGTYEQYF.

This chain's CDR3 is CAWSPGGGYTF. Written as DNA, the CDR3 is TGTGCCTGGAGTCCAGGGGGCGGCTACACCTTC. The genes are TRBV30 and TRBJ1-2, with 8 bases matching TRBD1. The germline gives CDR1 GTSNPN, CDR2 SVGIG (reference sequence). Trimming at V came to 2 bases and at J to 8 bases, leaving 1 base not matched to a gene. This CDR3 region has 11 residues.

This clonotype was observed a handful of times. The J gene is TRBJ2-5, the V gene TRBV5-1; 12 bases match TRBD2. This CDR3 has 15 amino acids. Germline V gives CDR1 SGHRS, CDR2 YFSETQ. Trimming at V came to 4 bases and at J to 3 bases, leaving 4 bases not matched to a gene. The CDR3 DNA follows: TGCGCCAGCAGCGTCGGACTAGCGGGAAAAGAGACCCAGTACTTC. This sequence encodes CASSVGLAGKETQYF.

A few counts support this clonotype. This sequence joins TRBV18 and TRBJ2-1; D may be TRBD2 (6 bases). This CDR3 has 12 residues. The V end was cut by 3 bases, the J end by 6 bases, with 6 bases between. Germline V gives CDR1 KGHSH, CDR2 LQKENI. CDR3 sequence (DNA): TGTGCCAGCTCACCGGAGGGCAATGAGCAGTTCTTC. This encodes CASSPEGNEQFF. Using reference TRBV18 and TRBJ2-1 for the parts outside the CDR3, the full variable domain is NAGVMQNPRHLVRRRGQEARLRCSPMKGHSHVYWYRQLPEEGLKFMVYLQKENIIDESGMPKERFSAEFPKEGPSILRIQQVVRGDSAAYFCASSPEGNEQFFGPGTRLTVL.

V gene TRBV5-1 combines with J gene TRBJ1-2, with D unresolved. Germline CDR1 is SGHRS and CDR2 is YFSETQ. CDR3 size: 15 residues. V lost 4 bases and J lost 4, with 17 bases in between. CDR3 nucleotide sequence: TGCGCCAGCAGCGGCCGGGTTTCACGGGCCTATGGCTACACCTTC. Amino acid sequence: CASSGRVSRAYGYTF.

This clonotype was recorded at least ten times. The chain has TRBV10-2 and TRBJ2-3, with 7 bases that match TRBD2. Per germline, CDR1 WSHSY and CDR2 SAAADI. The CDR3 extends over 16 amino acids. J gave up 3 bases and V 9 bases, and 15 bases lay outside the gene matches. The CDR3 DNA reads as TGCGCCAGACGGGGGTGGACTAGTGTGCGTACAGATACGCAGTATTTT. Translation gives CARRGWTSVRTDTQYF.

At least ten counts were recorded for this clonotype. The chain joins TRBV10-3 to TRBJ2-1; D remains ambiguous. CDR3 size: 13 residues. Germline loops: CDR1 ENHRY, CDR2 SYGVKD. V was pared by 7 bases and J by 4 bases, with 11 bases between. The CDR3 protein is CAIKGNLYNEQFF. The CDR3 coding sequence is TGTGCCATCAAGGGCAATCTTTACAATGAGCAGTTCTTC.

This clonotype was detected a few times. This chain links TRBV3-1 with TRBJ2-6; 8 nucleotides align to TRBD1. Losses at the gene ends were 2 bases for V and 0 bases for J; bases not matched to a gene: 3. The CDR3 loop spans 17 amino acids. Per germline, CDR1 LGHDT and CDR2 YNNKEL (reference sequence). The CDR3: CASSQHRGNSGANVLTF. The CDR3, as DNA: TGTGCCAGCAGCCAACACAGGGGGAACTCTGGGGCCAACGTCCTGACTTTC.

In DNA, the CDR3 is TGTGCCAGCAGTTTGGGGAATGAAGCTTTCTTT. The encoded protein is CASSLGNEAFF. This chain joins TRBV28 and TRBJ1-1; D uncertain. V was clipped by 3 bases and J by 7 bases, with 6 bases between them. This CDR3 is built from 11 residues. Per germline, CDR1 MDHEN and CDR2 SYDVKM.

V and J are TRBV20-1 and TRBJ1-5; D unresolved. From germline, CDR1 is DFQATT and CDR2 SNEGSKA (reference sequence). The CDR3 runs 14 residues. V was shortened by 5 bases and J by 3 bases, with 14 bases between the two germline ends. The CDR3 sequence is CSAGDPNNNQPQHF. CDR3 coding DNA: TGCAGTGCTGGGGATCCCAATAACAATCAGCCCCAGCATTTT.

This clonotype was observed at least ten times. The chain joins TRBV30 to TRBJ2-3, with 10 bases that match TRBD2. V shed 5 bases, J shed 1 base, and the junction held 3 bases outside the gene matches. The CDR3 consists of 14 residues. CDR1 and CDR2 from the germline V gene are GTSNPN and SVGIG (reference sequence). The CDR3 here is CAWSTSGGTDTQYF. The CDR3, as DNA: TGTGCCTGGTCTACTAGCGGGGGCACAGATACGCAGTATTTT.

The rearrangement links TRBV4-2 to TRBJ1-2; no clear D gene. Trimming pared 1 base from V and 8 bases from J, leaving 14 bases between. The CDR3 runs to 14 residues. Looked up from germline, CDR1 is LGHNA and CDR2 is YNFKEQ. In DNA form, the CDR3 reads TGTGCCAGCAGCCAAGTGTCCGAGTCGGGCGGCTACACCTTC. This gives the protein CASSQVSESGGYTF.

This clonotype was detected many times. The rearrangement joins TRBV19 to TRBJ2-1; either TRBD1 or TRBD2 may fit D (6 bases each). V gave up 4 bases and J gave up 5 bases, with 15 bases separating them. There are 15 residues in the CDR3. CDR1 is LNHDA, CDR2 SQIVND, per germline (reference sequence). CDR3 nucleotides: TGTGCCAGTAGTACTAGGGGGGAGGCCCACAATGAGCAGTTCTTC. Its translation: CASSTRGEAHNEQFF. The full variable domain, completed using reference TRBV19 and TRBJ2-1, is DGGITQSPKYLFRKEGQNVTLSCEQNLNHDAMYWYRQDPGQGLRLIYYSQIVNDFQKGDIAEGYSVSREKKESFPLTVTSAQKNPTAFYLCASSTRGEAHNEQFFGPGTRLTVL.

This clonotype was observed at least ten times. V usage is TRBV19 and J usage is TRBJ1-5, with D possibly being TRBD1 (5 bases). The germline V and J ends were trimmed by 0 bases and 5 bases, with 8 bases remaining between them. The CDR3 contains 14 residues. CDR1 is LNHDA and CDR2 is SQIVND in the germline V gene (reference sequence). The CDR3 spells CASSIEGVYQPQHF. In DNA, the CDR3 is TGTGCCAGTAGTATAGAGGGGGTGTATCAGCCCCAGCATTTT.